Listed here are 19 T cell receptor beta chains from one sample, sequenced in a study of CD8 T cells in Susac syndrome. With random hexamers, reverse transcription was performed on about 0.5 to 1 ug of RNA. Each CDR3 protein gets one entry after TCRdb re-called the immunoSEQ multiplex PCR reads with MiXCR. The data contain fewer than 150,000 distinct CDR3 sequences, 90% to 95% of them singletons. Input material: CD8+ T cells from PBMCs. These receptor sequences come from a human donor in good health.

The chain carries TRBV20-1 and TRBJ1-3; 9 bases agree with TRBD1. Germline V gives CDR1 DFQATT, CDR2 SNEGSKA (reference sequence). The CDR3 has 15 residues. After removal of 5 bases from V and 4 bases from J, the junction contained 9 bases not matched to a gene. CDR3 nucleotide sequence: TGCAGTGCTGGCCCCGGGACAGGGTACGGAAACACCATATATTTT. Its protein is CSAGPGTGYGNTIYF.

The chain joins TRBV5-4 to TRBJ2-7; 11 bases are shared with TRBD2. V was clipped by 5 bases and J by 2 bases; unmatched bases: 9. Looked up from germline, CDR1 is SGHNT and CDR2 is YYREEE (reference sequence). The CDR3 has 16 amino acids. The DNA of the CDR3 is TGTGCCAGCAGGCGGGGACTAGCGGAACTTCCCTACGAGCAGTACTTC. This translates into CASRRGLAELPYEQYF.

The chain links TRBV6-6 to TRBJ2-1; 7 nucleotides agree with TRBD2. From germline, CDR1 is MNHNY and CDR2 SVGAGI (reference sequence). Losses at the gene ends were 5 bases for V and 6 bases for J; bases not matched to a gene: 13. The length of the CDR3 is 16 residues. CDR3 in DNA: TGTGCCAGCAGTCTCGACGGGGGGATGACTCGCAATGAGCAGTTCTTC. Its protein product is CASSLDGGMTRNEQFF.

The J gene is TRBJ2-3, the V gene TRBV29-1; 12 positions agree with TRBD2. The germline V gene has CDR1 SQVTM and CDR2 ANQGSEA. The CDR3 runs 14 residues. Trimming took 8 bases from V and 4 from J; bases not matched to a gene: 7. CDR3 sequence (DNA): TGCAGCCCCCGACTAGCGGGAGATCCAGATACGCAGTATTTT. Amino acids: CSPRLAGDPDTQYF.

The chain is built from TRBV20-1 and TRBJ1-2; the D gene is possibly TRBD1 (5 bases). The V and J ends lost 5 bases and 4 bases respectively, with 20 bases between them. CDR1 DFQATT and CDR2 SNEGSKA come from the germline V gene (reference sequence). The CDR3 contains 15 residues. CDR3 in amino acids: CSAPLGERDPYGYTF. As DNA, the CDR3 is TGCAGTGCTCCACTGGGGGAGAGAGACCCCTATGGCTACACCTTC.

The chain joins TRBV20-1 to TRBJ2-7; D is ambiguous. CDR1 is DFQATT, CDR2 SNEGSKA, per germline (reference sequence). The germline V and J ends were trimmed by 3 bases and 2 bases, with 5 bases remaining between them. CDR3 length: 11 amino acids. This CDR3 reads CSASSPYEQYF. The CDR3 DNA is TGCAGTGCTAGTTCCCCCTACGAGCAGTACTTC.

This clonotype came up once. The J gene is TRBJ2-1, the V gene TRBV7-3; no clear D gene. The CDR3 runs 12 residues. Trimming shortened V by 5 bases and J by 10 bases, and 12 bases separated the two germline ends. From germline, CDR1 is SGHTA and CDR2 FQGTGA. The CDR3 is CASSPGGREQFF. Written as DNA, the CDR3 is TGTGCCAGCAGCCCAGGCGGCCGCGAGCAGTTCTTC.

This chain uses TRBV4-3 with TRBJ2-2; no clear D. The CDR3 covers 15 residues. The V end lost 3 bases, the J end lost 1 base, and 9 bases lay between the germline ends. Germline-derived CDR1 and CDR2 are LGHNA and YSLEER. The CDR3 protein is CASSHSTRNTGELFF. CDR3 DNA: TGCGCCAGCAGCCATTCGACAAGGAACACCGGGGAGCTGTTTTTT.

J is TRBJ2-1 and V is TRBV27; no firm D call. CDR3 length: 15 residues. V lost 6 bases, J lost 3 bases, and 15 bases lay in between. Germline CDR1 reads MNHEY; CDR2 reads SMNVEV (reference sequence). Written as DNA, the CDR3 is TGTGCCAGCAGGGACCTTTTACGGGTCTACAATGAGCAGTTCTTC. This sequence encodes CASRDLLRVYNEQFF.

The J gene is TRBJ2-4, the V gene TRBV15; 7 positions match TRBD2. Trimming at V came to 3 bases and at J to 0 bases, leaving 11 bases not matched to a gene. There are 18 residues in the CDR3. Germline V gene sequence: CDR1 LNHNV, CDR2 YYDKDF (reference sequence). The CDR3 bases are TGTGCCACCAGCAGGGAACCGGGAGGAGAATTAGCCAAAAACATTCAGTACTTC. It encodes CATSREPGGELAKNIQYF.

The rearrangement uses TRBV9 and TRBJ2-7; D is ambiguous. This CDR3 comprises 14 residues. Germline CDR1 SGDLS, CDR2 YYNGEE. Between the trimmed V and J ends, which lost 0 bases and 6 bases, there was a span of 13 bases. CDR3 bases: TGTGCCAGCAGCGTAGGGAAGAGCTCGGGCGAGCAGTACTTC. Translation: CASSVGKSSGEQYF. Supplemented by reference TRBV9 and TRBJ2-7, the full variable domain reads DSGVTQTPKHLITATGQRVTLRCSPRSGDLSVYWYQQSLDQGLQFLIQYYNGEERAKGNILERFSAQQFPDLHSELNLSSLELGDSALYFCASSVGKSSGEQYFGPGTRLTVT.

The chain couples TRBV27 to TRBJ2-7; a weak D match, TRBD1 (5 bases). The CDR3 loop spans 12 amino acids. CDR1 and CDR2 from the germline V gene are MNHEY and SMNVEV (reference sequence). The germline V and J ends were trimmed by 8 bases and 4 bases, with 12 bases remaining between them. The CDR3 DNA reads TGTGCCAGCCAGGGAACAGCTTACGAGCAGTACTTC. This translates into CASQGTAYEQYF.

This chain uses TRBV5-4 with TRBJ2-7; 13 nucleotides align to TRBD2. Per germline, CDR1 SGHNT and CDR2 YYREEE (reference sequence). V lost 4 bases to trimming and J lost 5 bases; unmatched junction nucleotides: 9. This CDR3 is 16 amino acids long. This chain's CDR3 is CASSTGLAGAINEQYF. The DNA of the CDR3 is TGTGCCAGCAGCACTGGACTAGCGGGAGCCATCAACGAGCAGTACTTC.

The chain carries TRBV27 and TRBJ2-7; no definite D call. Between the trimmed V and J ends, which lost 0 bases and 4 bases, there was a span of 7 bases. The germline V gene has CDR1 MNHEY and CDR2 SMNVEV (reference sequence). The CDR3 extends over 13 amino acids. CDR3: CASSLSARYEQYF. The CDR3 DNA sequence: TGTGCCAGCAGTTTATCGGCGCGGTACGAGCAGTACTTC.

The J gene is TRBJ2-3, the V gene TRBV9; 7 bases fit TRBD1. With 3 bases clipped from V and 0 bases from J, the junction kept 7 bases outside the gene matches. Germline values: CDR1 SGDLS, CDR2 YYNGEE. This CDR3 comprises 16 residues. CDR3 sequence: CASSGKTGISTDTQYF. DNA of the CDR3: TGTGCCAGCAGCGGGAAGACAGGGATTAGCACAGATACGCAGTATTTT.

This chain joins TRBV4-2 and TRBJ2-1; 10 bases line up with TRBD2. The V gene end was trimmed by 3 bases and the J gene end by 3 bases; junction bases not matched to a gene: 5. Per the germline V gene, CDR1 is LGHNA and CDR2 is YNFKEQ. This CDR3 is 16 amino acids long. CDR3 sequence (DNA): TGTGCCAGCAGCCAGGACGGACTAGCGGTCTACAATGAGCAGTTCTTC. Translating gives CASSQDGLAVYNEQFF.

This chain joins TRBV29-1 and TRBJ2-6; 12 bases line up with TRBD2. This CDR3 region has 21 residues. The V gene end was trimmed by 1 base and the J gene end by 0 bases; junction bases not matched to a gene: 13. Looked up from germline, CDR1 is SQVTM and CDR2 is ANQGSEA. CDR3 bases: TGCAGCGTTGAAGTCCGGGGGGCTAGCGGGAGGGCCTACTCTGGGGCCAACGTCCTGACTTTC. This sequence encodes CSVEVRGASGRAYSGANVLTF.

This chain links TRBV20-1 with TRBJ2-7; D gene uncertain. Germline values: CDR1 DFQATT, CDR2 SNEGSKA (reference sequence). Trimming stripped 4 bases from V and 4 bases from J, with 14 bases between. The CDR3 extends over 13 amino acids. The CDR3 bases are TGCAGTGCTATTAACAGATCCCCTTACGAGCAGTACTTC. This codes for CSAINRSPYEQYF.

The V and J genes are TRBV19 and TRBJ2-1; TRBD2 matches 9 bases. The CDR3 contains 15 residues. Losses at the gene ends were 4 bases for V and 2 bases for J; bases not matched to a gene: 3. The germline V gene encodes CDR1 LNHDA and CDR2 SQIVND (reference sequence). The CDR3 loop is CASSSSGGPYNEQFF. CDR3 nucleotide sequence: TGTGCCAGTAGTAGTAGCGGGGGTCCCTACAATGAGCAGTTCTTC. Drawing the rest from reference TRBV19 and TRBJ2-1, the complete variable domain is DGGITQSPKYLFRKEGQNVTLSCEQNLNHDAMYWYRQDPGQGLRLIYYSQIVNDFQKGDIAEGYSVSREKKESFPLTVTSAQKNPTAFYLCASSSSGGPYNEQFFGPGTRLTVL.